Listed below are T cell receptor beta chains from one sample, sequenced in a study of cytotoxic CD8 clonotypes in ibrutinib-treated CLL. The protocol was immunoSEQ multiplex PCR, while the TCRdb copy is restricted to in-frame clones and leaves out a portion. The table has about 50,000 clones, approximately 82% seen once. Sequenced here: PBMCs, sampled after 24 months of ibrutinib treatment. The receptors here all came from a human donor with chronic lymphocytic leukemia. CDR3s include the opening cysteine and the closing phenylalanine or tryptophan. Fields, in order: J gene, D gene, V gene, CDR3 DNA, CDR3 protein. The D gene is left open where the match is weak.

TRBJ2-3 TRBD2 TRBV9 TGTGCCAGCAGCGTTAGCGGGGACACAGATACGCAGTATTTT CASSVSGDTDTQYF
TRBJ2-2 TRBD2 TRBV5-1 TGCGCCAGCAGCTTGGCTAGCGGGACCGGGGAGCTGTTTTTT CASSLASGTGELFF
TRBJ2-7 TRBD1 TRBV25-1 TGTGCCAGCAGTGACACCGGGACAGGGCCCTACGAGCAGTACTTC CASSDTGTGPYEQYF
TRBJ1-2 - TRBV30 TGTGCCTGGAGTGTGCAGGGTCTTACTGGCTACACCTTC CAWSVQGLTGYTF
TRBJ2-3 - TRBV6-5 TGTGCCAGCAGTTCCGGGTCCACAGATACGCAGTATTTT CASSSGSTDTQYF
TRBJ2-7 - TRBV15 TGTGCCACCAGCAGGAGGGGGGGTCTATACGAGCAGTACTTC CATSRRGGLYEQYF
TRBJ1-5 TRBD1 TRBV7-2 TGTGCCAGCAGCCGACAGGGAATTAGCAATCAGCCCCAGCATTTT CASSRQGISNQPQHF
TRBJ2-3 TRBD2 TRBV29-1 TGCAGCGTTTCCGGACTAGCGGAGACGCCCTCAACAGATACGCAGTATTTT CSVSGLAETPSTDTQYF
TRBJ1-1 TRBD1 TRBV18 TGTGCCAGCTCACCCGGGACAGGGGGTTTCAACACTGAAGCTTTCTTT CASSPGTGGFNTEAFF
TRBJ2-4 - TRBV19 TGTGCCAGTAGCATGAGGGGGGTCGTCATTCAGTACTTC CASSMRGVVIQYF